This note documents a single T cell receptor beta chain sequence. The CDR3 is 15 amino acids. V lost 6 bases and J 2 bases, leaving 13 bases between the germline ends. Germline V CDR1 and CDR2: MNHEY, SVGAGI. The data are from a study of blood T cell repertoires in COVID-19. About the study: In each case, the material was cDNA or gDNA derived from T cells, B-cell-depleted T cells, or PBMCs.

Seattle patients were enrolled while actively infected and followed longitudinally. Per the study methods: Reference gene primer amplification yielded estimated nucleated cell counts. TCRdb's copy holds only in-frame clones and misses some; the assay was immunoSEQ multiplex PCR. D and trimming were read from the DNA, whereas the V and J calls and clone size are those reported in that table. The sample contains fewer than 400,000 clones, roughly nine tenths of which appear only once. The specimen was peripheral blood. The rearrangement uses TRBV6-5 and TRBJ2-2; no firm D call. This receptor was taken from a woman in her twenties or thirties with COVID-19, enrolled during active disease. CDR3: CASRKQQTNTGELFF. The CDR3 nucleotides read TGTGCCAGCAGGAAACAACAGACCAACACCGGGGAGCTGTTTTTT.